This TCR beta chain originates from a study of Ad26.COV2.S vaccination and SARS-CoV-2 variants. Study in general: Participants got Ad26.COV2.S intramuscularly, once or twice 56 days apart. General study findings and limits: Post-vaccination spike-specific CD8+ and CD4+ T cell responses reportedly had substantial breadth.

To note about this clone: Its antigen is not identified.

Trimming removed 8 bases from V and 3 bases from J; junction bases left unmatched: 3. CDR1 is LNHDA, CDR2 SQIVND, per germline (reference sequence). The CDR3 has 13 amino acids. The treatment: roughly 18 received Ad26.COV2.S at low or high dose, single or two shots; 5 received placebo; per-sample allocation not given. All samples were drawn on day 63, counting from the first vaccine or placebo injection. Within Boston, the person who donated was an adult of 18-55 years. Assay used: immunoSEQ multiplex PCR; TCRdb lists only in-frame clones, some missing. Of about 400,000 clones detected, about 92% appear once; the ten largest clones hold approximately 1.6%.

V is TRBV19 and J is TRBJ1-2; 10 bases fit TRBD1. Sample: peripheral blood, taken in a trial of Ad26.COV2.S vaccine versus placebo. This sequence originates from a person aged 18-65 years who received the Ad26.COV2.S COVID-19 vaccine or a placebo. This CDR3 reads CASETGGHYGYTF. The CDR3, as DNA: TGTGCCAGTGAGACAGGGGGCCACTATGGCTACACCTTC.